The sequence of this T cell receptor (beta chain) was determined in a study of PD-L1 blockade in urothelial cancer. The time point: peripheral blood 6 weeks after treatment start. The CDR3 totals 14 residues. With 3 bases removed from V and 6 bases from J, the gap between germline ends came to 17 bases. CDR1 SQVTM and CDR2 ANQGSEA come from the germline V gene. Here immunoSEQ multiplex PCR was the method, and the copy in TCRdb shows in-frame clones only, minus some. The sample records 66,000 or so clones, almost 90% being singletons. The chain couples TRBV29-1 to TRBJ1-1; a weak D match, TRBD1 (5 bases). This receptor was taken from a man in his sixties with urothelial cancer. Sample: PBMCs, taken around atezolizumab (anti-PD-L1) treatment. The CDR3, as DNA: TGCAGCGTTGAGCCCAGGGCGGTTGATGCTGAAGCTTTCTTT. As protein: CSVEPRAVDAEAFF.